Detailed here is one TCR beta chain. The entry originates in a study of blood T cell repertoires in COVID-19. CDR1 and CDR2 from the germline V gene are MNHEY and SVGEGT. Between the trimmed V and J ends, which lost 2 bases and 2 bases, there was a span of 8 bases. The length of the CDR3 is 14 residues. Source study methods: Estimation of nucleated cell counts relied on the amplification of reference gene primers. Sequenced by immunoSEQ multiplex PCR; TCRdb stores in-frame clones only, minus some. V and J calls and clone size are given by that table; D and trimming were obtained from the DNA. The data contain 95,000 to 130,000 clones, approximately 87% of them singletons.

The source is a young man with acute or convalescent COVID-19. This chain links TRBV6-2 or TRBV6-3 with TRBJ2-3; TRBD2 is a possible D gene (7 bases). Source material: peripheral blood. The CDR3 DNA is TGTGCCAGCAGTTACGGGGGGGCCACAGATACGCAGTATTTT. This gives the protein CASSYGGATDTQYF.